One T cell receptor beta chain is described in this entry. The entry originates in a study of identical twins. With template switching, a universal primer site was added, and the cDNA carried unique molecular identifiers. A single record per CDR3 protein comes from TCRdb applying MiXCR to the 5' RACE reads. The sample carries about 300,000 distinct CDR3 sequences, about 12% recorded once. These records were also assigned to another study, of yellow fever vaccine responses in identical twins. In that study: Convergence reportedly seemed to mark part of the twins' vaccine T cell response, with personalization marking the rest.

This TCR came from a woman aged 18-29 years in good health. Source material: CD8+ T cells sorted from blood.

The CDR3 DNA reads as TGTGCCAGCAGCTTCGTGGGGGGGTACCAAGAGACCCAGTACTTC. Its protein product is CASSFVGGYQETQYF. This rearrangement joins TRBV13 to TRBJ2-5; 7 bases align to TRBD2. Germline values: CDR1 PRHDT, CDR2 FYEKMQ (reference sequence). V was pared by 3 bases and J by 0 bases, with 4 bases of the junction left unmatched. This CDR3 spans 15 amino acids.